The rows below give T cell receptor beta chains drawn from one sample of a study of T cells in Graves' hyperthyroidism and ophthalmopathy. TCRdb reprocessed the multiplex PCR reads with MiXCR, giving one entry per CDR3 protein. The top ten clones hold roughly 3% of a sample with around 600,000 distinct CDR3 sequences, 16% of them seen once. Sample: blood. The receptor set was obtained from a woman in her 40s with Graves' ophthalmopathy. The CDR3 runs from the conserved cysteine through the conserved F or W. Each record gives: D gene, V gene, clone size, J gene, CDR3 protein, CDR3 DNA. D genes are given only for firm matches. The listing skips clone size in some rows; elsewhere it reads once, few, many or a size class.

d_gene: .
v_gene: TRBV2
abundance: many
j_gene: TRBJ1-5
CDR3aa: CASSDPTNQPQHF
CDR3nt: TGTGCCAGCAGTGATCCTACTAATCAGCCCCAGCATTTT

d_gene: .
v_gene: TRBV29-1
abundance: few
j_gene: TRBJ2-7
CDR3aa: CSAPPGQASSYEQYF
CDR3nt: TGCAGCGCCCCCCCGGGCCAGGCCTCCTCCTACGAGCAGTACTTC

d_gene: .
v_gene: TRBV7-2
abundance: many
j_gene: TRBJ2-5
CDR3aa: CASSLAGAPAQYF
CDR3nt: TGTGCCAGCAGCTTAGCGGGGGCCCCCGCCCAGTACTTC

d_gene: .
v_gene: TRBV5-1
abundance: many
j_gene: TRBJ2-1
CDR3aa: CASSTGGLLINEQFF
CDR3nt: TGCGCCAGCAGCACGGGGGGCCTTCTCATCAATGAGCAGTTCTTC

d_gene: .
v_gene: TRBV20-1
abundance: .
j_gene: TRBJ1-4
CDR3aa: CSARSLYEKLFF
CDR3nt: TGCAGTGCTAGGTCGCTTTATGAAAAACTGTTTTTT

d_gene: .
v_gene: TRBV4-1
abundance: many
j_gene: TRBJ2-5
CDR3aa: CASSRRGTHREGETQYF
CDR3nt: TGCGCCAGCAGCCGAAGGGGGACCCACAGGGAGGGGGAGACCCAGTACTTC

d_gene: .
v_gene: TRBV12-3/TRBV12-4
abundance: many
j_gene: TRBJ2-7
CDR3aa: CASRPSRTPTYEQYF
CDR3nt: TGTGCCAGCAGGCCAAGTCGGACTCCGACCTACGAGCAGTACTTC

d_gene: .
v_gene: TRBV6-1
abundance: many
j_gene: TRBJ1-4
CDR3aa: CASRQGSFEKLFF
CDR3nt: TGTGCCAGCCGGCAGGGATCCTTTGAAAAACTGTTTTTT

d_gene: .
v_gene: TRBV6-1
abundance: many
j_gene: TRBJ1-5
CDR3aa: CASSKSGPRGGNQPQHF
CDR3nt: TGTGCCAGCAGTAAATCCGGGCCGAGAGGTGGCAATCAGCCCCAGCATTTT

d_gene: TRBD2
v_gene: TRBV14
abundance: few
j_gene: TRBJ2-7
CDR3aa: CASSRSGLGTYEQYF
CDR3nt: TGTGCCAGCAGCCGCTCGGGACTAGGGACCTACGAGCAGTACTTC

d_gene: TRBD2
v_gene: TRBV11-2
abundance: many
j_gene: TRBJ2-3
CDR3aa: CASSLVTQGLAQYF
CDR3nt: TGTGCCAGCAGCTTAGTTACCCAAGGACTAGCCCAGTATTTT

d_gene: .
v_gene: TRBV20-1
abundance: few
j_gene: TRBJ1-4
CDR3aa: CSARIHSSGDYNEKLFF
CDR3nt: TGCAGTGCTAGAATACACAGCAGTGGAGATTATAATGAAAAACTGTTTTTT

d_gene: TRBD1
v_gene: TRBV5-5
abundance: few
j_gene: TRBJ1-1
CDR3aa: CASSQDRSGAQAFF
CDR3nt: TGTGCCAGCAGCCAGGACAGGTCGGGGGCACAAGCTTTCTTT

d_gene: .
v_gene: TRBV10-3
abundance: .
j_gene: TRBJ2-7
CDR3aa: CAISEGIWEQYF
CDR3nt: TGTGCCATCAGTGAGGGGATTTGGGAGCAGTACTTC

d_gene: .
v_gene: TRBV9
abundance: .
j_gene: TRBJ2-7
CDR3aa: CASSLSGGNGEQYF
CDR3nt: TGTGCCAGCAGCCTCTCAGGCGGGAACGGCGAGCAGTACTTC

d_gene: .
v_gene: TRBV19
abundance: .
j_gene: TRBJ1-5
CDR3aa: CASSIRDDQPQHF
CDR3nt: TGTGCCAGTAGTATAAGGGACGATCAGCCCCAGCATTTT

d_gene: TRBD1
v_gene: TRBV9
abundance: few
j_gene: TRBJ2-1
CDR3aa: CASSESGTGDFDGYYYNEQFF
CDR3nt: TGTGCCAGCAGCGAGAGTGGGACAGGGGATTTCGACGGGTACTATTACAATGAGCAGTTCTTC

d_gene: .
v_gene: TRBV29-1
abundance: .
j_gene: TRBJ2-5
CDR3aa: CSVERQETRETQYF
CDR3nt: TGCAGCGTTGAACGGCAGGAGACTCGAGAGACCCAGTACTTC

d_gene: .
v_gene: TRBV3-1
abundance: many
j_gene: TRBJ1-5
CDR3aa: CASSQARGQPQHF
CDR3nt: TGTGCCAGCAGCCAAGCTAGAGGTCAGCCCCAGCATTTT